Below, 4 T cell receptor beta chains from the same sample are listed, as sequenced in a study of breast tumors, draining lymph nodes, adjacent tissues. TCRdb re-derived calls from the multiplex PCR reads in MiXCR, one entry per CDR3 protein. The sample lists under 80,000 distinct CDR3 sequences; roughly two fifths were seen once. The sequenced sample was breast tumor tissue. The receptors shown here come from a female donor with breast cancer. Some clones in this sample may be carry-over from other donors' samples.

Judged by abundance, this clonotype is medium-sized. The genes are TRBV4-2 and TRBJ1-2; tentatively, D is TRBD1 (5 bases). V was clipped by 0 bases and J by 6 bases, with 11 bases between them. The CDR3 runs 14 residues. Germline values: CDR1 LGHNA, CDR2 YNFKEQ. CDR3 coding DNA: TGTGCCAGCAGCCAAGAAAGGGGCGGAAATGGCTACACCTTC. This codes for CASSQERGGNGYTF.

The V gene is TRBV2, the J gene TRBJ2-7; 7 bases are a match to TRBD2. Germline values: CDR1 SNHLY, CDR2 FYNNEI. The CDR3 consists of 12 residues. The CDR3 sequence is CAISGARYEQYF. In DNA, the CDR3 is TGTGCGATCAGCGGGGCCCGCTACGAGCAGTACTTC.

The chain joins TRBV7-8 to TRBJ1-2; 9 bases are a match to TRBD1. This CDR3 is 16 amino acids long. Germline V lookup: CDR1 SGHVS, CDR2 FQNEAQ. J was trimmed by 2 bases and V by 5 bases; bases with no gene match: 9. The CDR3 is CASSGGDREGNYGYTF. The CDR3 DNA sequence: TGTGCCAGCAGCGGGGGGGACAGGGAGGGGAACTATGGCTACACCTTC.

The table lists this clonotype with a count of one. This chain uses TRBV20-1 with TRBJ2-7, with 14 bases lining up with TRBD2. The ends lost 3 bases at V and 3 bases at J; junction bases unmatched: 7. This CDR3 region has 16 residues. Per the germline V gene, CDR1 is DFQATT and CDR2 is SNEGSKA (reference sequence). CDR3 sequence reads: CSASSGLAGDVYEQYF. For the CDR3, the DNA is TGCAGTGCTAGTTCGGGACTAGCGGGAGATGTCTACGAGCAGTACTTC.